Listed below are T cell receptor beta chains from one sample, sequenced in a study of T cells in Graves' hyperthyroidism and ophthalmopathy. TCRdb re-called the multiplex PCR reads with MiXCR, one entry per CDR3 protein. The sample lists about 380,000 distinct CDR3 sequences, roughly 13% seen once, with approximately 10% in the top ten. Sequenced material: blood. These receptors were obtained from a woman in her sixties with Graves' hyperthyroidism. The conserved cysteine and the conserved F or W are not part of the CDR3 here.

j_call v_call cdr3_aa
TRBJ1-2 TRBV7-3 ASSLTGTAFYGYT
TRBJ2-1 TRBV29-1 SGIERNNNEQF
TRBJ1-6 TRBV19 ASSRNSGSYNSPLH
TRBJ2-3 TRBV27 AILGAGGAQY
TRBJ1-4 TRBV3-1 ASREDRARGEKLF
TRBJ1-2 TRBV24-1 ATSEEGKAGYT
TRBJ1-1 TRBV12-3/TRBV12-4 ASSSGTANTEAF
TRBJ2-1 TRBV2 AGSAPGGGYNEQF
TRBJ2-7 TRBV20-1 SAKGTSGDYEQY
TRBJ2-7 TRBV12-3/TRBV12-4 ASSTGQNEQY
TRBJ2-7 TRBV11-3 ASSLDQGPVVYEQY
TRBJ1-2 TRBV28 ASTDGQGNGYT
TRBJ1-5 TRBV18 ASSPRQGEGNRPQH
TRBJ1-5 TRBV15 ATSRVWNQPQH
TRBJ2-7 TRBV7-9 ASSAGGLASYEQY
TRBJ1-5 TRBV20-1 SAPFGDSNQPQH
TRBJ2-5 TRBV6-1 ASSPSLANRETQY
TRBJ2-3 TRBV5-1 ASSGRTTTDTQY
TRBJ2-7 TRBV7-9 ASSLVTSGSYEQY
TRBJ1-1 TRBV28 ASSPWGRGDTEAF
TRBJ2-7 TRBV11-2 ASSLRTSGYEQY
TRBJ2-3 TRBV7-2 ASSLTAGAADTQY
TRBJ2-1 TRBV11-2 ASSLDQSTYNEQF
TRBJ2-5 TRBV10-3 AIGTGLTETQY
TRBJ1-1 TRBV20-1 SVSGTGRTEAF
TRBJ2-3 TRBV10-3 AISERTSGPFLTDTQY
TRBJ1-2 TRBV12-3/TRBV12-4 ASSGESSNYGYT
TRBJ1-1 TRBV20-1 SARLSPPNTEAF
TRBJ1-5 TRBV2 ASQDRTSNQPQH
TRBJ1-4 TRBV5-1 ASSLGEAEKLF
TRBJ2-5 TRBV28 ASSSSSGTGGTSGRAEPQETQY
TRBJ1-1 TRBV18 ASSRGVDTEAF
TRBJ2-6 TRBV5-1 ASSPTGAVFSGANVLT
TRBJ2-1 TRBV12-3/TRBV12-4 ASSPSTRNYNEQF
TRBJ2-3 TRBV30 AWSVGTSGDTQY
TRBJ2-3 TRBV11-3 ASSSEPDTQY
TRBJ1-2 TRBV28 ASSLHGLYGYT
TRBJ1-5 TRBV4-1 ASSGVGSNQPQH
TRBJ2-1 TRBV20-1 SGGTSGSSNEQF
TRBJ1-4 TRBV11-2 ASYGGEKLF
TRBJ2-1 TRBV6-4 ASSRDRLVHEQF